The present TCR beta chain was sequenced within a study of cytomegalovirus exposure and HLA in healthy donors. Background on the study: Early released data had about 85 million unique TCRs, all coming from HLA-typed donors. Study-wide findings and caveats: It was reported in a later analysis that an Asian-associated ancestry cluster showed fewer N-insertions than the approximately 670-donor mean. Specific recognition of CMV antigens was confirmed in vitro for three chains (all CMV-associated).

Regarding this clone: Its target is not known.

Unmatched junction bases numbered 6, after V lost 4 bases and J lost 6 bases. The CDR3 sequence is 13 residues long. Looked up from germline, CDR1 is LNHDA and CDR2 is SQIVND (reference sequence). This PCR relied on a set of 60 Vbeta primers and 13 Jbeta primers. Original processing notes: The authors later counted approximately 80 million unique TCR beta chains, 9 million to 14 million of them shared. The method was immunoSEQ multiplex PCR; TCRdb's version includes in-frame clones alone and lacks a portion of them. From that table come the V and J calls and clone size; the DNA was used to work out D and trimming. Among 55,000 to 85,000 clones listed, roughly 88% were seen once.

What was sequenced was PBMCs. The J gene is TRBJ2-7, the V gene TRBV19, with TRBD1 identical over 7 bases. This sequence originates from a woman aged 25 to 39 in good health and CMV-seronegative. The CDR3 here is CASSTTGPSEQYF. As DNA, the CDR3 is TGTGCCAGTAGTACGACAGGGCCCAGCGAGCAGTACTTC.